The sequence of this TCR beta chain was determined in a study of identical twins. The CDR3 is 16 residues long. V was pared by 4 bases and J by 0 bases, with 15 bases between. CDR1 and CDR2 from the germline V gene are LNHNV and YYDKDF (reference sequence). TCRdb reprocessed the 5' RACE reads via MiXCR and lists one record per CDR3 protein. The sample carries fewer than 250,000 distinct CDR3 sequences, approximately 8% recorded once. There are a few counts of this clonotype. These sequences were also reported in another study, on yellow fever vaccine responses in identical twins.

This clonotype originated in a woman between 18 and 29 years old in good health. The V gene is TRBV15, the J gene TRBJ1-1; D is undetermined. Sample: CD8+ T cells sorted from blood. The CDR3 DNA follows: TGTGCCACCAGCACGGACGACGATAAGGTGAACACTGAAGCTTTCTTT. Encoded protein: CATSTDDDKVNTEAFF. The full variable domain, rest sourced from reference TRBV15 and TRBJ1-1, is DAMVIQNPRYQVTQFGKPVTLSCSQTLNHNVMYWYQQKSSQAPKLLFHYYDKDFNNEADTPDNFQSRRPNTSFCFLDIRSPGLGDTAMYLCATSTDDDKVNTEAFFGQGTRLTVV.